These 21 T cell receptor beta chains came from one sample sequenced in a study of OX40 agonist ivuxolimab in advanced cancers. Assay: immunoSEQ multiplex PCR; the TCRdb copy retains only in-frame clones and omits some. Of tens of thousands of clones in the sample, about 89% were seen once. This sample comprised CD4+ or CD8+ T cells sorted from blood, obtained in a trial of the OX40 agonist ivuxolimab. The receptors were gathered from an adult with an advanced solid tumor such as melanoma, head and neck, liver or kidney cancer.

This chain joins TRBV6-1 and TRBJ2-7; 9 nucleotides match TRBD2. V shed 5 bases, J shed 3 bases, and the junction held 5 bases outside the gene matches. Per the germline V gene, CDR1 is MNHNS and CDR2 is SASEGT. The CDR3 loop spans 14 amino acids. The CDR3 DNA sequence: TGTGCCAGCAGTATTAGCGGGGGAAGCTACGAGCAGTACTTC. This sequence encodes CASSISGGSYEQYF.

This chain links TRBV29-1 with TRBJ1-2; TRBD1 might be the D (5 bases). The CDR3 covers 12 residues. CDR1 SQVTM and CDR2 ANQGSEA come from the germline V gene. Trimming shortened V by 6 bases and J by 4 bases, and 12 bases separated the two germline ends. The CDR3 region has the DNA TGCAGCGTAGACCAGGGTGGCTATGGCTACACCTTC. Protein: CSVDQGGYGYTF.

The rearrangement uses TRBV5-4 and TRBJ1-6, with 8 nucleotides matching TRBD1. Germline CDR1 is SGHNT and CDR2 is YYREEE (reference sequence). With V trimmed by 2 bases and J by 7 bases, 5 bases remained unmatched. The CDR3 is made up of 15 amino acids. As DNA, the CDR3 is TGTGCCAGCAGCTTTCAGGGGGCCATGAATTCACCCCTCCACTTT. It is translated as CASSFQGAMNSPLHF.

The chain couples TRBV7-9 to TRBJ2-1; no reliable D call. CDR3 length: 11 amino acids. Germline V gene lookup returns CDR1 SEHNR and CDR2 FQNEAQ (reference sequence). Trimming removed 8 bases at V and 8 bases at J, with 10 bases between. The CDR3 loop is CASPRPHEQFF. CDR3 sequence (DNA): TGTGCCAGCCCCAGGCCCCATGAGCAGTTCTTC. The complete variable domain, with remaining parts taken from reference TRBV7-9 and TRBJ2-1, reads DTGVSQNPRHKITKRGQNVTFRCDPISEHNRLYWYRQTLGQGPEFLTYFQNEAQLEKSRLLSDRFSAERPKGSFSTLEIQRTEQGDSAMYLCASPRPHEQFFGPGTRLTVL.

The rearrangement links TRBV27 to TRBJ2-1, with D hard to call. The CDR3 is 18 residues long. Trimming shortened V by 5 bases and J by 2 bases, and 22 bases separated the two germline ends. Germline-derived CDR1 and CDR2 are MNHEY and SMNVEV (reference sequence). The CDR3 region is CASSHSFGLGLAYNEQFF. The CDR3 nucleotides are TGTGCCAGCAGTCATTCGTTTGGTTTAGGGCTGGCCTACAATGAGCAGTTCTTC.

The DNA for the CDR3 is TGTGCCAGCAGCCAATTGACGGCTGAGCAGTTCTTC. Encoded protein: CASSQLTAEQFF. The chain has TRBV4-2 and TRBJ2-1; no clear D. The germline V and J ends were trimmed by 2 bases and 9 bases, with 8 bases remaining between them. CDR3 length: 12 residues. Germline V lookup: CDR1 LGHNA, CDR2 YNFKEQ.

The gene calls are TRBV7-8 and TRBJ2-7; tentatively, D is TRBD2 (6 bases). Per germline, CDR1 SGHVS and CDR2 FQNEAQ. CDR3 length: 14 amino acids. V lost 8 bases to trimming and J lost 4 bases, with 18 bases between them. Written as DNA, the CDR3 is TGTGCCAGCGGGCCCGGGACCGCGGGGTACGAGCAGTACTTC. As protein: CASGPGTAGYEQYF. Using reference TRBV7-8 and TRBJ2-7 for the parts outside the CDR3, the full variable domain is GAGVSQSPRYKVAKRGQDVALRCDPISGHVSLFWYQQALGQGPEFLTYFQNEAQLDKSGLPSDRFFAERPEGSVSTLKIQRTQQEDSAVYLCASGPGTAGYEQYFGPGTRLTVT.

The chain couples TRBV19 to TRBJ2-1; TRBD1 matches 8 bases. Germline CDR1 reads LNHDA; CDR2 reads SQIVND (reference sequence). The CDR3 covers 15 residues. V was pared by 4 bases and J by 0 bases, with 2 bases of the junction left unmatched. CDR3 sequence: CASSNDRGSYNEQFF. The CDR3 DNA is TGTGCCAGTAGTAACGACAGGGGCTCCTACAATGAGCAGTTCTTC. Variable domain in full (rest from reference TRBV19 and TRBJ2-1): DGGITQSPKYLFRKEGQNVTLSCEQNLNHDAMYWYRQDPGQGLRLIYYSQIVNDFQKGDIAEGYSVSREKKESFPLTVTSAQKNPTAFYLCASSNDRGSYNEQFFGPGTRLTVL.

The chain joins TRBV7-9 to TRBJ2-7, with 8 nucleotides matching TRBD1. The CDR3 is 15 amino acids. The germline gives CDR1 SEHNR, CDR2 FQNEAQ (reference sequence). V was clipped by 7 bases and J by 3 bases; unmatched bases: 11. CDR3 amino acids: CASTPDRAGVYEQYF. The CDR3 DNA is TGTGCCAGCACCCCGGACAGGGCGGGTGTCTACGAGCAGTACTTC.

CDR3 sequence: CASSLLAGRNTEAFF. CDR3 bases: TGTGCCAGCAGTTTACTCGCCGGGAGGAATACTGAAGCTTTCTTT. The rearrangement uses TRBV27 and TRBJ1-1, with unresolved D. The CDR3 length is 15 residues. V was clipped by 2 bases and J by 5 bases, with 15 bases between them. Germline lookup yields CDR1 MNHEY and CDR2 SMNVEV (reference sequence).

The chain is built from TRBV4-1 and TRBJ2-3, with TRBD1 matching over 7 bases. Germline V CDR1 and CDR2: MGHRA, YSYEKL. V gave up 4 bases and J gave up 1 base; unmatched junction bases: 8. This CDR3 is built from 16 residues. CDR3 region: CASSLTGQVGTDTQYF. The CDR3, as DNA: TGCGCCAGCAGCCTAACTGGACAGGTGGGCACAGATACGCAGTATTTT.

The V call is TRBV6-5, the J call TRBJ1-5, with 7 bases lining up with TRBD1. The CDR3 is 14 amino acids. Germline CDR1 and CDR2: MNHEY and SVGAGI. The ends lost 5 bases at V and 2 bases at J; junction bases unmatched: 3. CDR3 nucleotides: TGTGCCAGCAGTGACAGGGAGGGCAATCAGCCCCAGCATTTT. Its translation: CASSDREGNQPQHF.

The V and J genes are TRBV2 and TRBJ2-7; TRBD2 agrees at 15 bases. The CDR3 spans 17 residues. Looked up from germline, CDR1 is SNHLY and CDR2 is FYNNEI. Trimming at V came to 5 bases and at J to 3 bases, leaving 8 bases not matched to a gene. CDR3 residues: CASSLLGLAGGFYEQYF. CDR3 nucleotides: TGTGCCAGCAGTCTACTGGGACTAGCGGGAGGATTCTACGAGCAGTACTTC.

This sequence joins TRBV27 and TRBJ1-2, with D tentatively TRBD1 (6 bases). V lost 4 bases and J 8 bases, leaving 8 bases between the germline ends. The CDR3 has 11 residues. The V gene's germline CDR1 is MNHEY and CDR2 SMNVEV (reference sequence). In nucleotides, the CDR3 is TGTGCCAGCAGTTCAGGGGACGGCTACACCTTC. Its protein is CASSSGDGYTF.

This clone was counted a single time. The rearrangement links TRBV5-1 to TRBJ2-3; D not certain. The CDR3 contains 13 residues. Germline V CDR1 and CDR2: SGHRS, YFSETQ. With 3 bases removed from V and 6 bases from J, the gap between germline ends came to 11 bases. In DNA, the CDR3 is TGCGCCAGCAGCTACCCAATGCCGGATACGCAGTATTTT. Amino acids: CASSYPMPDTQYF.

This rearrangement joins TRBV6-1 to TRBJ1-2; D is possibly TRBD1 (5 bases). Trimming cost V 3 bases and J 8 bases, with 19 bases left between them. The CDR3 spans 15 residues. CDR1 MNHNS and CDR2 SASEGT come from the germline V gene. The CDR3 loop is CASSDLGGFLLGYTF. The CDR3, as DNA: TGTGCCAGCAGTGATCTGGGGGGGTTCCTCCTAGGCTACACCTTC.

This chain uses TRBV27 with TRBJ2-7; possibly TRBD1 for D (5 bases). Germline V lookup: CDR1 MNHEY, CDR2 SMNVEV (reference sequence). The CDR3 is 14 amino acids. Deletions cut 5 bases from V and 2 bases from J, with 13 bases between. In DNA, the CDR3 is TGTGCCAGCAGTCCACTGACAGAAACCTACGAGCAGTACTTC. Protein: CASSPLTETYEQYF.

The chain employs TRBV5-4 and TRBJ2-3, with 10 bases identical to TRBD2. From germline, CDR1 is SGHNT and CDR2 YYREEE (reference sequence). CDR3 size: 15 residues. Germline trimming cut 4 bases from V and 5 bases from J; bases unmatched to any gene: 7. CDR3 sequence reads: CASSQKAGGQDTQYF. The CDR3 coding sequence is TGTGCCAGCAGCCAAAAAGCGGGGGGGCAAGATACGCAGTATTTT.

CDR3 DNA sequence: TGTGCCAGCAGTCCCCTGATGGGGGCCGGTGAGCAGTTCTTC. This codes for CASSPLMGAGEQFF. V gene TRBV27 combines with J gene TRBJ2-1; D might be TRBD1 (6 bases). The germline gives CDR1 MNHEY, CDR2 SMNVEV (reference sequence). The CDR3 is 14 residues long. The ends were cut back, 5 bases at V and 9 bases at J, with 17 bases in the middle.

V and J are TRBV10-3 and TRBJ2-3; D uncertain. Germline loops: CDR1 ENHRY, CDR2 SYGVKD. V gave up 3 bases and J gave up 4 bases, with 5 bases separating them. The length of the CDR3 is 12 residues. The CDR3 sequence: CAISDVSDTQYF. For the CDR3, the DNA is TGTGCCATCAGTGATGTCTCAGATACGCAGTATTTT.

The V and J genes are TRBV6-5 and TRBJ2-2; D is undetermined. The length of the CDR3 is 13 residues. Per germline, CDR1 MNHEY and CDR2 SVGAGI. Trimming removed 2 bases from V and 6 bases from J, with 7 bases in between. The CDR3 DNA follows: TGTGCCAGCAGTTACCCCGGTTCCGGGGAGCTGTTTTTT. It translates to CASSYPGSGELFF.